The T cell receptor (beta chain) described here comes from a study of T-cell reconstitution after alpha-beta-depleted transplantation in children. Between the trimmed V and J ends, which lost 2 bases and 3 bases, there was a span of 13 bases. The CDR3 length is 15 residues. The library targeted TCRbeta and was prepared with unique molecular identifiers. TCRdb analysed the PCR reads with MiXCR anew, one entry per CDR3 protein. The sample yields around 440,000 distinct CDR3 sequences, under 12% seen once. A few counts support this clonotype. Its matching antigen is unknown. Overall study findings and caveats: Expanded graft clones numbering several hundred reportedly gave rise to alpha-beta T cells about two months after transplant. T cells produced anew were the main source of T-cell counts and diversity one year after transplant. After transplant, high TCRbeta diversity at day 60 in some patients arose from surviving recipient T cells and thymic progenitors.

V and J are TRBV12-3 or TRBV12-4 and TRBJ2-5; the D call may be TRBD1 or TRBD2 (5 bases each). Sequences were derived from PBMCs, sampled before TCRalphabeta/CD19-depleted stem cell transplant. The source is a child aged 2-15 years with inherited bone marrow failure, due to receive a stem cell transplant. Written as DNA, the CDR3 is TGTGCCAGCAGTTTATGGGGGAGAGGTAAAGAGACCCAGTACTTC. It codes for CASSLWGRGKETQYF.